This TCR beta chain was found in a study of preoperative IRX-2 immunotherapy in early breast cancer. Some clones are missing from TCRdb's copy, which holds only in-frame ones; the method was immunoSEQ multiplex PCR. The table lists around 11,000 clones, around 75% of them singletons. The CDR3 sequence is 18 residues long. Germline V lookup: CDR1 LNHDA, CDR2 SQIVND (reference sequence). V shed 3 bases and J 0 bases; nucleotides not matched to a gene: 13. Regarding treatment: preoperative locoregional IRX-2 cytokine immunotherapy. The clonotype was recovered from a human donor with breast cancer. The gene calls are TRBV19 and TRBJ1-2, with 7 bases lining up with TRBD1. The sequenced sample was lymph node tissue, obtained before IRX-2 immunotherapy. The CDR3 here is CASSIFRPSDRTNYGYTF. The CDR3 region has the DNA TGTGCCAGTAGTATTTTTCGGCCATCGGACAGGACTAACTATGGCTACACCTTC. The variable domain in full, with the rest retrieved from reference TRBV19 and TRBJ1-2, is DGGITQSPKYLFRKEGQNVTLSCEQNLNHDAMYWYRQDPGQGLRLIYYSQIVNDFQKGDIAEGYSVSREKKESFPLTVTSAQKNPTAFYLCASSIFRPSDRTNYGYTFGSGTRLTVV.